This T cell receptor beta chain derives from a study of tumor and adjacent non-tumor tissue in lung cancer. Whole-study context: Aged about 31 to 80 years, patients included roughly 10 men and 4 to 6 women with stage I to III disease.

The CDR3 is made up of 16 amino acids. Germline V gives CDR1 MGHRA, CDR2 YSYEKL. V was clipped by 0 bases and J by 4 bases, with 13 bases between them. Notes on the study in general: TCR diversity was significantly greater in tumor than normal lung tissue. Patients with more diverse tumor TCRs had worse survival. Normal lung showed higher cumulative top 100 clone frequency than tumor.

The library came from three nested PCR rounds adapted from ARM-PCR protocols. TCRdb re-derived calls from the multiplex PCR reads in MiXCR, one entry per CDR3 protein. The sample holds around 120,000 distinct CDR3 sequences, about 66% seen once. This clonotype was detected a few times. As yet, its antigen is unknown. RNA was extracted from bulk tissue without any cell sorting. This clonotype originated in a man aged 25-45 years with non-small cell lung cancer. This chain connects TRBV4-1 to TRBJ2-1; perhaps TRBD2 as D (6 bases). Material: lung tumor tissue. CDR3 bases: TGCGCCAGCAGCCAAGATTCGGGGAGGAAGTACAATGAGCAGTTCTTC. Its protein is CASSQDSGRKYNEQFF.